A selection of T cell receptor beta chains follows, all from one sample in a study of vaccination effects on CD4 cells after COVID-19. TCRdb keeps only in-frame clones here, not all; method: immunoSEQ multiplex PCR. The data show around 63,000 clones, around three quarters seen once. For these TCRs, the target antigens are not known. The sequencing used CD4+ T cells from PBMCs cultured with HCoV-OC43 spike peptides, collected before COVID-19 vaccination. These receptors originate from a human donor who received a COVID-19 vaccine. CDR3s include the opening cysteine and the closing phenylalanine or tryptophan. A D gene is named only where the DNA matches it firmly. Some rows mark clone size as missing; the rest say once, few, many or name a class of expanded clone.

clone size | J gene | D gene | V gene | CDR3 protein | CDR3 DNA
- | TRBJ1-1 | - | TRBV5-1 | CASSLEPNTEAFF | TGCGCCAGCAGCTTGGAACCGAACACTGAAGCTTTCTTT
few | TRBJ1-2 | - | TRBV28 | CASSSTVRHTF | TGTGCCAGCAGTTCTACGGTCCGGCACACCTTC
- | TRBJ2-5 | TRBD2 | TRBV5-1 | CASSSDTGREGETQYF | TGCGCCAGCAGCTCTGATACGGGACGGGAGGGAGAGACCCAGTACTTC
- | TRBJ2-3 | - | TRBV15 | CATSRTGTSTDTQYF | TGTGCCACCAGCAGAACCGGGACCAGCACAGATACGCAGTATTTT
- | TRBJ1-2 | - | TRBV7-2 | CASSLLLTSGYTF | TGTGCCAGCAGCTTACTCCTAACCTCTGGCTACACCTTC
- | TRBJ2-1 | - | TRBV5-8 | CASSLFGGTWNEQFF | TGTGCCAGCAGCTTGTTTGGGGGGACGTGGAATGAGCAGTTCTTC
- | TRBJ1-4 | - | TRBV7-9 | CASSLTGSNEKLFF | TGTGCCAGCAGCTTAACAGGGTCAAATGAAAAACTGTTTTTT
- | TRBJ1-4 | - | TRBV6-1 | CASSLRTANEKLFF | TGTGCCAGCAGCCTCCGGACAGCTAATGAAAAACTGTTTTTT
once | TRBJ2-2 | TRBD1 | TRBV6-5 | CASSNRDRGGGELFF | TGTGCCAGCAGTAACCGGGACAGGGGTGGCGGGGAGCTGTTTTTT
- | TRBJ1-1 | - | TRBV5-5 | CASSSLGEMNTEAFF | TGTGCCAGCAGCTCTTTAGGGGAAATGAACACTGAAGCTTTCTTT
few | TRBJ2-1 | - | TRBV11-2 | CASSVTNEQFF | TGTGCCAGCAGCGTCACCAATGAGCAGTTCTTC
- | TRBJ2-2 | - | TRBV2 | CASRRDTGELFF | TGTGCCAGCAGACGTGACACCGGGGAGCTGTTTTTT
- | TRBJ2-5 | TRBD2 | TRBV30 | CAWSRGGGAETQYF | TGTGCCTGGAGTCGGGGCGGGGGGGCCGAGACCCAGTACTTC
few | TRBJ1-3 | TRBD1 | TRBV27 | CASSSTGGTGNTIYF | TGTGCCAGCAGTTCCACAGGGGGGACCGGAAACACCATATATTTT
- | TRBJ1-5 | - | TRBV19 | CASSIGSPRSNQPQHF | TGTGCCAGTAGTATAGGGAGTCCGAGAAGCAATCAGCCCCAGCATTTT
- | TRBJ1-4 | - | TRBV5-4 | CASSATGRTTNEKLFF | TGTGCCAGCAGCGCTACTGGGAGGACTACTAATGAAAAACTGTTTTTT
- | TRBJ1-3 | - | TRBV24-1 | CATSDPRGSGNTIYF | TGTGCCACCAGTGATCCCCGCGGGTCTGGAAACACCATATATTTT
- | TRBJ1-2 | TRBD1 | TRBV24-1 | CATSDRDSNGYTF | TGTGCCACCAGTGACCGGGACAGCAACGGCTACACCTTC
- | TRBJ1-1 | - | TRBV28 | CASTGPHTEAFF | TGTGCCAGCACCGGGCCTCACACTGAAGCTTTCTTT
- | TRBJ2-3 | TRBD1 | TRBV7-7 | CASSSGQGRGTDTQYF | TGTGCCAGCAGCTCAGGACAGGGTAGGGGGACAGATACGCAGTATTTT
- | TRBJ2-1 | - | TRBV7-2 | CASSPRISLYNEQFF | TGTGCCAGCAGCCCCAGGATCAGCCTCTACAATGAGCAGTTCTTC
few | TRBJ1-1 | - | TRBV24-1 | CATSDPTGPNTEAFF | TGTGCCACCAGTGATCCGACAGGTCCGAACACTGAAGCTTTCTTT
- | TRBJ2-5 | - | TRBV18 | CASSPVSQETQYF | TGTGCCAGCTCACCGGTTAGCCAAGAGACCCAGTACTTC
- | TRBJ1-2 | - | TRBV5-1 | CASSLGTTESYGYTF | TGCGCCAGCAGCTTGGGGACGACAGAATCCTATGGCTACACCTTC
- | TRBJ1-3 | - | TRBV15 | CATSRQGGFGNTIYF | TGTGCCACCAGCAGACAGGGAGGTTTTGGAAACACCATATATTTT
once | TRBJ1-4 | TRBD1 | TRBV6-5 | CASRDREREKLFF | TGTGCCAGCCGGGACAGGGAGAGGGAAAAACTGTTTTTT
- | TRBJ1-1 | TRBD1 | TRBV7-8 | CASSFGDRAVAGAFF | TGTGCCAGCAGCTTCGGGGACAGGGCTGTGGCGGGAGCTTTCTTT
- | TRBJ2-5 | TRBD2 | TRBV24-1 | CATSGSNSGGYQETQYF | TGTGCCACCAGTGGCTCCAACAGCGGGGGGTACCAAGAGACCCAGTACTTC
- | TRBJ2-3 | - | TRBV9 | CASSVGPGRETDTQYF | TGTGCCAGCAGCGTAGGACCGGGCCGGGAGACAGATACGCAGTATTTT
few | TRBJ1-1 | TRBD1 | TRBV28 | CASNEAGTGSLSTEAFF | TGTGCCAGCAACGAAGCCGGGACAGGGAGTCTGAGCACTGAAGCTTTCTTT
- | TRBJ1-2 | - | TRBV19 | CASARGSINYGYTF | TGTGCCAGCGCCCGCGGATCGATTAACTATGGCTACACCTTC
few | TRBJ2-5 | - | TRBV7-3 | CASSLGRTSETQYF | TGTGCCAGCAGCTTAGGCAGGACCTCAGAGACCCAGTACTTC
- | TRBJ2-2 | - | TRBV5-1 | CASSLESRELFF | TGCGCCAGCAGCCTCGAATCACGGGAGCTGTTTTTT
- | TRBJ2-5 | TRBD2 | TRBV6-6 | CASSRNHYDRVGSGGRQETQYF | TGTGCCAGCAGTCGAAATCACTACGACAGGGTTGGTAGCGGGGGTCGTCAAGAGACCCAGTACTTC
- | TRBJ2-5 | TRBD2 | TRBV9 | CASSDGTSGGLQETQYF | TGTGCCAGCAGCGATGGGACTAGCGGGGGCCTCCAAGAGACCCAGTACTTC
- | TRBJ2-2 | - | TRBV28 | CASRIPGRTGELFF | TGTGCCAGCAGAATTCCGGGTCGGACCGGGGAGCTGTTTTTT
- | TRBJ2-5 | TRBD1 | TRBV7-9 | CASSRQGYGETQYF | TGTGCCAGCAGCCGACAGGGATATGGAGAGACCCAGTACTTC
once | TRBJ1-2 | - | TRBV5-1 | CASSLGPPSVGGYTF | TGCGCCAGCAGCTTGGGGCCGCCTTCAGTGGGTGGCTACACCTTC